This T cell receptor beta chain was sequenced during a study of beta chain features in type 1 diabetes. Overall study results and limits: Insertion counts at VDJ junctions were lower in type 1 diabetes patients, who also showed more deletions there. For Type 1 diabetes patients, all four CD4+ subsets carried TCRB CDR3s that were moderately but significantly shorter.

V lost 7 bases to trimming and J lost 7 bases; unmatched junction nucleotides: 13. The CDR3 is 14 amino acids. CDR1 is SGHRS, CDR2 YFSETQ, per germline. Each sorted fraction was over 95% pure. Expressed TCRB transcripts were sequenced because the isolated RNA had all been reverse transcribed beforehand. Sequenced by immunoSEQ multiplex PCR; TCRdb stores in-frame clones only, minus some. Of about 250,000 clones listed, roughly a tenth are singletons. This clone was seen only a few times. Its cognate antigen is unknown. The chain links TRBV5-1 to TRBJ2-7; 8 bases agree with TRBD2. The TCR originated in a man younger than 40 with type 1 diabetes. What was sequenced was naive CD4+ T cells from blood. Written as DNA, the CDR3 is TGCGCCAGCGCGATACGCGGGGGGTCTGGGGAGCAGTACTTC. Protein: CASAIRGGSGEQYF.